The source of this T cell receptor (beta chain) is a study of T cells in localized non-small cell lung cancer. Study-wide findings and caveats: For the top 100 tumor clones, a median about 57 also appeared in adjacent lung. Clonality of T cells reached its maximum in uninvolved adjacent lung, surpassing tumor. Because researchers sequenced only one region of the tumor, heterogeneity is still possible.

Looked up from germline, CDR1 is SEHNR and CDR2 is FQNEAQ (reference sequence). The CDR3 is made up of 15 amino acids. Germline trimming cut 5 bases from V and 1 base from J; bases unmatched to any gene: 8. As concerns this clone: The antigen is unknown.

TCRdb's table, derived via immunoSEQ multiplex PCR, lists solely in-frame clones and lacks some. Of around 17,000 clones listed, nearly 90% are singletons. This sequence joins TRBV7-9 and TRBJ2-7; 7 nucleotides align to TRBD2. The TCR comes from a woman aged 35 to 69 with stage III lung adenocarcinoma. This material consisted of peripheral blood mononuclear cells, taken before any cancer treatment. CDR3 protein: CASSVVGLGSYEQYF. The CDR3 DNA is TGTGCCAGCAGCGTAGTTGGACTAGGGTCCTACGAGCAGTACTTC.